Presented here are 19 T cell receptor beta chains from one specimen sequenced in a study of T cells in Graves' hyperthyroidism and ophthalmopathy. RNA transcripts were the template for amplifying TCR beta CDR3 regions. RT-PCR in the first round (using the HTBI primer set) targeted the TCR CDR3. TCRdb re-derived calls from the multiplex PCR reads in MiXCR, one entry per CDR3 protein. Of 450,000 to 600,000 distinct CDR3 sequences listed, 15% to 20% are singletons. Material for sequencing was blood. The receptors come from a man aged 35 to 55 with Graves' ophthalmopathy.

This clonotype was recorded a few times. Germline is not matched at one junction end, which may reflect a read error. The chain joins TRBV4-1 to TRBJ1-3, with D tentatively TRBD1 (5 bases). The germline V gene encodes CDR1 MGHRA and CDR2 YSYEKL. The CDR3 sequence is 14 residues long. CDR3 nucleotide sequence: TGTGCCAGCAGCCAACCGGGGGGGTTCAACACCATATATTTT. This encodes CASSQPGGFNTIYF.

Turning to this clonotype: An end of the junction differs from the germline gene, which may be a read error. The rearrangement joins TRBV5-1 to TRBJ2-7, with D perhaps TRBD1 (6 bases). Germline V gives CDR1 SGHRS, CDR2 YFSETQ. CDR3 size: 14 residues. The CDR3 DNA is TGCGCCAGCAGGTTGGGTACAGCCCAGGGGGAGCAGTACTTC. Its translation: CASRLGTAQGEQYF.

This clonotype was observed a handful of times. The V gene is TRBV15, the J gene TRBJ2-5; the D gene is possibly TRBD1 (6 bases). Germline-derived CDR1 and CDR2 are LNHNV and YYDKDF (reference sequence). The V gene lost 5 bases and the J gene lost 5 bases, with 15 bases spanning the gap. The CDR3 extends over 14 amino acids. The CDR3 sequence is CATSSRGLSETQYF. The CDR3 nucleotides read TGTGCCACCAGCTCCAGGGGCTTGAGCGAGACCCAGTACTTC. Supplemented by reference TRBV15 and TRBJ2-5, the full variable domain reads DAMVIQNPRYQVTQFGKPVTLSCSQTLNHNVMYWYQQKSSQAPKLLFHYYDKDFNNEADTPDNFQSRRPNTSFCFLDIRSPGLGDTAMYLCATSSRGLSETQYFGPGTRLLVL.

This clonotype appeared a few times. This rearrangement joins TRBV28 to TRBJ1-2, with 10 bases fitting TRBD1. Germline loops: CDR1 MDHEN, CDR2 SYDVKM. CDR3 length equals 13 residues. The V gene end was trimmed by 6 bases and the J gene end by 5 bases; junction bases not matched to a gene: 3. CDR3 nucleotide sequence: TGTGCCAGCAGGACAGGGGGCCTTTATGGCTACACCTTC. It is translated as CASRTGGLYGYTF.

Only a few counts were recorded for this clonotype. The V and J genes are TRBV7-2 and TRBJ2-3; 9 bases line up with TRBD2. The CDR3 length is 15 residues. Trimming took 5 bases from V and 4 from J; bases not matched to a gene: 7. The germline CDR1 and CDR2 sequences are SGHTA and FQGNSA. The CDR3 region has the DNA TGTGCCAGCAGCCGGGAGACTAGCGGATCAGATACGCAGTATTTT. Its translation is CASSRETSGSDTQYF.

A word on this clonotype: A read error is possible here, since a much larger clone lies one base away. The chain uses TRBV10-3 and TRBJ1-3; D is possibly TRBD1 (6 bases). V was pared by 5 bases and J by 2 bases, with 10 bases between. The germline V gene encodes CDR1 ENHRY and CDR2 SYGVKD. The CDR3 runs 14 residues. The chain's CDR3 is CAISPQGTGNTIYF. In DNA, the CDR3 is TGTGCCATCAGTCCACAGGGTACTGGAAACACCATATATTTT.

The count of this clonotype is one. V usage is TRBV5-4 and J usage is TRBJ2-5, with 10 bases that match TRBD2. Germline-derived CDR1 and CDR2 are SGHNT and YYREEE (reference sequence). CDR3 length equals 16 residues. Trimming cost V 1 base and J 4 bases; bases outside gene matches: 7. The CDR3 bases are TGTGCCAGCAGCTTGCCAAGCGGGAGGGCCCCAGAGACCCAGTACTTC. It yields the protein CASSLPSGRAPETQYF. The full variable domain, its missing parts supplied by reference TRBV5-4 and TRBJ2-5, is ETGVTQSPTHLIKTRGQQVTLRCSSQSGHNTVSWYQQALGQGPQFIFQYYREEENGRGNFPPRFSGLQFPNYSSELNVNALELDDSALYLCASSLPSGRAPETQYFGPGTRLLVL.

A few counts support this clonotype. Lacking the conserved final phenylalanine or tryptophan, this CDR3 likely reflects a read error. The V and J genes are TRBV12-3 or TRBV12-4 and TRBJ1-6; D might be TRBD1 (5 bases). With 4 bases removed from V and 7 bases from J, the gap between germline ends came to 11 bases. This CDR3 contains 14 residues. The CDR3 DNA reads TGTGCCAGCAGTTGGAGAGGGGCAAATTCACCCCTCCACCTT. Translated, it gives CASSWRGANSPLHL.

This chain uses TRBV7-3 with TRBJ2-3; maybe TRBD2 (6 bases). The CDR3 spans 14 residues. V was clipped by 2 bases and J by 4 bases, with 10 bases between them. Germline assignment: CDR1 SGHTA and CDR2 FQGTGA. The CDR3 is CASSLAGSPDTQYF. CDR3 coding DNA: TGTGCCAGCAGCTTAGCGGGATCGCCAGATACGCAGTATTTT.

This clonotype was seen only a few times. The chain couples TRBV7-9 to TRBJ1-2; D is perhaps TRBD1 (6 bases). Germline V gives CDR1 SEHNR, CDR2 FQNEAQ (reference sequence). CDR3 size: 15 residues. Deletions cut 5 bases from V and 5 bases from J, with 18 bases between. In DNA, the CDR3 is TGTGCCAGCAGCCAAGTCCCCCCAGGGGATTATGGCTACACCTTC. Amino acids: CASSQVPPGDYGYTF.

A note on this clonotype: A much larger clone lies a single base off, so this may be a read error. The chain couples TRBV20-1 to TRBJ2-5, with a weak D call TRBD1 (5 bases). Germline CDR1 reads DFQATT; CDR2 reads SNEGSKA (reference sequence). The CDR3 sequence is 15 residues long. In nucleotides, the CDR3 is TGCAATGCTCTGCCACCCACAGGTACCGGAGAGACCCAGTACTTC. Amino acids: CNALPPTGTGETQYF.

This clonotype appeared many times. This chain connects TRBV6-1 to TRBJ2-7, with 7 bases identical to TRBD1. The germline V gene has CDR1 MNHNS and CDR2 SASEGT. V shed 6 bases, J shed 0 bases, and the junction held 8 bases outside the gene matches. The CDR3 contains 15 residues. This CDR3 reads CASRRDRTSSYEQYF. CDR3 in DNA: TGTGCCAGCAGACGGGACAGAACCTCCTCCTACGAGCAGTACTTC.

This clonotype was picked up a small number of times. For the CDR3, the DNA is TGTGCCAGCAACAGAGACGGGGGCCGCGAGCAGTACTTC. Protein: CASNRDGGREQYF. The gene calls are TRBV9 and TRBJ2-7, with D perhaps given as TRBD1 or TRBD2 (6 bases each). Trimming stripped 6 bases from V and 6 bases from J, with 16 bases between. Looked up from germline, CDR1 is SGDLS and CDR2 is YYNGEE. CDR3 size: 13 residues.

The V call is TRBV27, the J call TRBJ2-1, with D possibly TRBD1 on 5 matching bases. Germline CDR1 and CDR2: MNHEY and SMNVEV (reference sequence). V dropped 6 bases and J dropped 5 bases, with 11 bases sitting between them. The CDR3 loop spans 13 amino acids. In DNA, the CDR3 is TGTGCCAGCAGCTCCGTGGACAACAATGAGCAGTTCTTC. It codes for CASSSVDNNEQFF.

The chain links TRBV19 to TRBJ2-1; 12 bases align to TRBD1. This CDR3 region has 16 residues. CDR1 LNHDA and CDR2 SQIVND come from the germline V gene (reference sequence). J lost 9 bases, V lost 3 bases, and 9 bases had no gene match. The CDR3 is CASSIAGTGGRGEQFF. The CDR3, as DNA: TGTGCCAGTAGTATTGCCGGGACAGGGGGCAGGGGTGAGCAGTTCTTC.

The chain uses TRBV20-1 and TRBJ2-6, with D possibly matching TRBD2 (6 bases). The CDR3 extends over 14 amino acids. Deletions cut 3 bases from V and 2 bases from J, with 8 bases between. Germline values: CDR1 DFQATT, CDR2 SNEGSKA (reference sequence). CDR3 nucleotides: TGCAGTGCTAGCCCGGGGGCTGGGGCCAACGTCCTGACTTTC. Protein product: CSASPGAGANVLTF.

This clonotype has a count of ten or more. The rearrangement uses TRBV7-9 and TRBJ2-7; no clear D gene. The CDR3 loop spans 13 amino acids. Per the germline V gene, CDR1 is SEHNR and CDR2 is FQNEAQ (reference sequence). Trimming took 2 bases from V and 4 from J, leaving 9 bases between them. The CDR3 spells CASSLTPPYEQYF. The CDR3, as DNA: TGTGCCAGCAGCTTAACACCCCCATACGAGCAGTACTTC.

Concerning this clonotype itself: This CDR3 is missing its conserved last phenylalanine or tryptophan, likely due to a read error. This chain uses TRBV30 with TRBJ1-6; tentative D call: TRBD1 (5 bases). Germline lookup yields CDR1 GTSNPN and CDR2 SVGIG (reference sequence). This CDR3 is 14 amino acids long. The V gene lost 2 bases and the J gene lost 8 bases, with 13 bases spanning the gap. The CDR3 here is CAWSPNGGHSPLHL. CDR3 DNA: TGTGCCTGGAGTCCTAATGGGGGTCATTCACCCCTCCACCTT.

The rearrangement uses TRBV6-1 and TRBJ2-5; D ambiguous. Germline V gene data show CDR1 as MNHNS and CDR2 as SASEGT. The CDR3 spans 14 residues. V was shortened by 5 bases and J by 5 bases, with 15 bases between the two germline ends. DNA for the CDR3: TGTGCCAGCAGTCCGCCGAGCAGGCGGGAGACCCAGTACTTC. Its translation: CASSPPSRRETQYF.